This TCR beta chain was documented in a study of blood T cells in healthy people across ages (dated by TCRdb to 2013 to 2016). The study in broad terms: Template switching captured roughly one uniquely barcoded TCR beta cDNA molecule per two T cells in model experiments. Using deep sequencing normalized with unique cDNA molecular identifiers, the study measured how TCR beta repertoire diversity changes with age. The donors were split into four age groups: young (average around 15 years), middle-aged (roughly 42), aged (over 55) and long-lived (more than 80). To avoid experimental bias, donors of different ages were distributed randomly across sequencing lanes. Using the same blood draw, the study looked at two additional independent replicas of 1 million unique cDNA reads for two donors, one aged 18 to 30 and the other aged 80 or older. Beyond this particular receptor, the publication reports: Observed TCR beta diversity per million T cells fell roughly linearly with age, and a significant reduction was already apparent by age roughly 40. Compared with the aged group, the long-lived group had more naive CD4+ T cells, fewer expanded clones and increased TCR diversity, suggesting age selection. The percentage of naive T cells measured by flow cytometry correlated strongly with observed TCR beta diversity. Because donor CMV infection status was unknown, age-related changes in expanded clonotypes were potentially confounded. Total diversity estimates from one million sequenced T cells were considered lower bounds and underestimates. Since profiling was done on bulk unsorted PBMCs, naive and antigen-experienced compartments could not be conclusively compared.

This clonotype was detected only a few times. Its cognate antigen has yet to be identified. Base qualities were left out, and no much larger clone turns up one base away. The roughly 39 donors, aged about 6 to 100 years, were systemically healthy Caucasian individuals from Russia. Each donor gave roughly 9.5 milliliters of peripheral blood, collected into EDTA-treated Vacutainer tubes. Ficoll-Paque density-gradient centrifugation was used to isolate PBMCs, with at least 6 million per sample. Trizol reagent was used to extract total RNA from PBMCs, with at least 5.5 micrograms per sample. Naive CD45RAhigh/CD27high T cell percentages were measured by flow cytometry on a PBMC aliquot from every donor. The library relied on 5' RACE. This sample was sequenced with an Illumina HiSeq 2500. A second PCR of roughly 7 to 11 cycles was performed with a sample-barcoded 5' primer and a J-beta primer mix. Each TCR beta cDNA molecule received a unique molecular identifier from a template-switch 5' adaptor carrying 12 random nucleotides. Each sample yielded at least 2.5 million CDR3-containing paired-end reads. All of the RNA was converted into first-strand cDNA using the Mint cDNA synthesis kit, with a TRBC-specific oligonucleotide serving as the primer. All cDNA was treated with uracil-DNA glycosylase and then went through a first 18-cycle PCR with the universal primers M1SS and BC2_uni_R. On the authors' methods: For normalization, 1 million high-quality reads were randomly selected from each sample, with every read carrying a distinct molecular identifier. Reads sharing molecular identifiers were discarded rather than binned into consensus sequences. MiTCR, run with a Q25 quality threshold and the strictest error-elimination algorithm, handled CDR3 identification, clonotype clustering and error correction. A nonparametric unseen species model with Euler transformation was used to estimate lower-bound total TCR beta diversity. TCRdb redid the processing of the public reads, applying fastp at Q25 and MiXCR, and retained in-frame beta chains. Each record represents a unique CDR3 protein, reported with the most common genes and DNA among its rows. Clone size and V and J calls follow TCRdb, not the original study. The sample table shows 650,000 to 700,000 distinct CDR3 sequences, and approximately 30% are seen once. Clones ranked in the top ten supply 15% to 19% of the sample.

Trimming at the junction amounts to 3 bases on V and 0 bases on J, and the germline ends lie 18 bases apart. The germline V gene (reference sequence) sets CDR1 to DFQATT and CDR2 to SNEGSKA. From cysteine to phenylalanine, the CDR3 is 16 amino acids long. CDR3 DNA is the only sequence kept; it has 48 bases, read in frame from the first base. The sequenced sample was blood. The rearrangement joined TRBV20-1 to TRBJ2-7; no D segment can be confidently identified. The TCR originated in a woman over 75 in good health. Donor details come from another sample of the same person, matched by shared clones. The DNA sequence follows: TGCAGTGCTAGTCACAGACTTCTAACCTCCTCCTACGAGCAGTACTTC. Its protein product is CSASHRLLTSSYEQYF.